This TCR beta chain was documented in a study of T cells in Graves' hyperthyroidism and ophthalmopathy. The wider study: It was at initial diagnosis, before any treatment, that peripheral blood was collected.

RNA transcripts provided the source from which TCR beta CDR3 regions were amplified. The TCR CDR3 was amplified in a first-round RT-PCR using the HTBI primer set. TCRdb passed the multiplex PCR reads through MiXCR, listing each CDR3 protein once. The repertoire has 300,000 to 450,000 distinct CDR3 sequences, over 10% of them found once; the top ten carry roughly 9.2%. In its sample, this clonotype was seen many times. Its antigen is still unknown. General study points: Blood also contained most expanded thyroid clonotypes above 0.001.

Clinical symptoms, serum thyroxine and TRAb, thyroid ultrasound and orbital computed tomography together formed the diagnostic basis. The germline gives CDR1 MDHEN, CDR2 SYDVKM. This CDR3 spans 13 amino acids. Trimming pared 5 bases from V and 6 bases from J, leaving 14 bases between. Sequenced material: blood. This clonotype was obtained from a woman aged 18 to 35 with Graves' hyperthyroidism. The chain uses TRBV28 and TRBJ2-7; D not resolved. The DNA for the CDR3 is TGTGCCAGCAGTCACCCCTACTCCCTCGAGCAGTACTTC. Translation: CASSHPYSLEQYF.